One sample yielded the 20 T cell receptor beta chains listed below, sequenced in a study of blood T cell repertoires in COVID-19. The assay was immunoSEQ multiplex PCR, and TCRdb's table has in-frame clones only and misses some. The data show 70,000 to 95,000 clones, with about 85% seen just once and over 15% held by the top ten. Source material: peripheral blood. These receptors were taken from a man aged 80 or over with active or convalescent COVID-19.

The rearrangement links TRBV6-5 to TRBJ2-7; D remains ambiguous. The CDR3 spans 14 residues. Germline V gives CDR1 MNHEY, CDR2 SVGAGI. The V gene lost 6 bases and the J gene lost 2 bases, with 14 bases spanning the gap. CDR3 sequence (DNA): TGTGCCAGCAGAACTACCTTTACCACCTACGAGCAGTACGTC. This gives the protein CASRTTFTTYEQYV.

CDR3 nucleotide sequence: TGTGCCAGCAGAAAATCCATCTACAATGAGCAGTTCTTC. Translation: CASRKSIYNEQFF. The chain uses TRBV6-5 and TRBJ2-1; D call uncertain. This CDR3 has 13 amino acids. Germline lookup yields CDR1 MNHEY and CDR2 SVGAGI. V was clipped by 6 bases and J by 3 bases, with 9 bases between them.

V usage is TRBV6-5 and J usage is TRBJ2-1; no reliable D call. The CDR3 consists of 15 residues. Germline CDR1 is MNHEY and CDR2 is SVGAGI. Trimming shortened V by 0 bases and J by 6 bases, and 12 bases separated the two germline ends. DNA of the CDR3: TGTGCCAGCAGTTACTCGAGAGAGGTGGGCAATGAGCAGTTCTTC. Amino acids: CASSYSREVGNEQFF.

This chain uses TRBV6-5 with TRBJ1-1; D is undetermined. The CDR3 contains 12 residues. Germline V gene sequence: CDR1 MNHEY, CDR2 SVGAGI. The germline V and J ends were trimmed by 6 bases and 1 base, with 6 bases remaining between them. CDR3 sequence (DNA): TGTGCCAGCAGAAACAGGAACACTGAAGCTTTCTTT. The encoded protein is CASRNRNTEAFF.

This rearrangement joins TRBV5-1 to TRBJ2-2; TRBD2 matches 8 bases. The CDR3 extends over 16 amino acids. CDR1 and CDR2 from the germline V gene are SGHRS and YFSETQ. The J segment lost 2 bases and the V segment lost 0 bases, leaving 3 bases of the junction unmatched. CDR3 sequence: CASSLDSGANTGELFF. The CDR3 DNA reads TGCGCCAGCAGCTTGGATAGCGGGGCAAACACCGGGGAGCTGTTTTTT.

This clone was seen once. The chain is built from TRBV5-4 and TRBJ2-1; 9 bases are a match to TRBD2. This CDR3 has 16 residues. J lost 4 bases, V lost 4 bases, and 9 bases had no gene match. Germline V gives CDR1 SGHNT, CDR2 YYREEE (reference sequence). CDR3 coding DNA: TGTGCCAGCAGCCCCGGCCTAGCGGGAACTTACAATGAGCAGTTCTTC. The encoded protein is CASSPGLAGTYNEQFF. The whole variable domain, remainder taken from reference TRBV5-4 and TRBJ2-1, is ETGVTQSPTHLIKTRGQQVTLRCSSQSGHNTVSWYQQALGQGPQFIFQYYREEENGRGNFPPRFSGLQFPNYSSELNVNALELDDSALYLCASSPGLAGTYNEQFFGPGTRLTVL.

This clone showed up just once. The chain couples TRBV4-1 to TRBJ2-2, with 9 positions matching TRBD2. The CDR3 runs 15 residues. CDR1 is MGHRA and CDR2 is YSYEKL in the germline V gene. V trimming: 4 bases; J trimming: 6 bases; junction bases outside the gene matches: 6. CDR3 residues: CASSPSSGAAGELFF. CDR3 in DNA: TGCGCCAGCAGCCCTTCTAGCGGGGCGGCCGGGGAGCTGTTTTTT.

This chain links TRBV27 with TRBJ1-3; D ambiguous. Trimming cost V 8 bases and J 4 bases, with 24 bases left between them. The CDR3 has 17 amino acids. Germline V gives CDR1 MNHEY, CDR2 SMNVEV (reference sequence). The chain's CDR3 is CASAVTRPGRGGNTIYF. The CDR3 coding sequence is TGTGCCAGCGCGGTCACCCGACCGGGGAGAGGGGGAAACACCATATATTTT.

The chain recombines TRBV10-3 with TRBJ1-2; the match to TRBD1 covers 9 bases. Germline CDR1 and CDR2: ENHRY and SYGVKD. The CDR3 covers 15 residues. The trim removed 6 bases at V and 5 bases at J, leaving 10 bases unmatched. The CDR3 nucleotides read TGTGCCATCAGGATCCGGGACAGGGAGGAATATGGCTACACCTTC. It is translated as CAIRIRDREEYGYTF.

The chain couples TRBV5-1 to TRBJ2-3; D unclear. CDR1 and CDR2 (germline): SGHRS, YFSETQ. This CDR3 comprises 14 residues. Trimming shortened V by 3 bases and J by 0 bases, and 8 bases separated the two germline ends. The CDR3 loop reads CASSSGDSTDTQYF. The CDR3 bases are TGCGCCAGCAGCTCTGGAGACAGCACAGATACGCAGTATTTT.

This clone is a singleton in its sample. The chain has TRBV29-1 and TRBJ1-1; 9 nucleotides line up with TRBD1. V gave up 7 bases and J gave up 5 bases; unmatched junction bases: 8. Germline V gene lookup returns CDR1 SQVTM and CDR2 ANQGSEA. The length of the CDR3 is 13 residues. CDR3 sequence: CSDTGQGRTEAFF. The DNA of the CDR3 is TGCAGCGACACGGGACAGGGTCGGACTGAAGCTTTCTTT.

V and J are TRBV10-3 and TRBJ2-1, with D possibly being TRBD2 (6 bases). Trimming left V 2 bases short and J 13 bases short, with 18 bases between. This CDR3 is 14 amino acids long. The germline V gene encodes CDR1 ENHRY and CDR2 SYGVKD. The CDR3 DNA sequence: TGTGCCATCAGTGAGACCACGGGGGAGTCGGATCAGTTCTTC. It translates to CAISETTGESDQFF.

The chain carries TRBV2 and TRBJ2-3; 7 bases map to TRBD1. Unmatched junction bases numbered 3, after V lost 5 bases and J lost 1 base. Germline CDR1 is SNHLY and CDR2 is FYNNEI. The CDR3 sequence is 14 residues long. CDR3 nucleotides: TGTGCCAGCAGTCGCACAGGGGGCACAGATACGCAGTATTTT. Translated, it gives CASSRTGGTDTQYF.

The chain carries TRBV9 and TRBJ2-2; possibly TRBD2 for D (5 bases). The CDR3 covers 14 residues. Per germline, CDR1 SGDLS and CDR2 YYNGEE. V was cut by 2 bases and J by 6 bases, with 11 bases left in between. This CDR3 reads CASSVTQRPGELFF. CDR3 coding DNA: TGTGCCAGCAGCGTGACACAGCGGCCCGGGGAGCTGTTTTTT.

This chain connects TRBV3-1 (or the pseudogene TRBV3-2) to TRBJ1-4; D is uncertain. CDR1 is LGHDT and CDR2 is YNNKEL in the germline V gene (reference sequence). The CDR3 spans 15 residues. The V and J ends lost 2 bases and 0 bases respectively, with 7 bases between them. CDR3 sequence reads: CASSQNIATNEKLFF. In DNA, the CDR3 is TGTGCCAGCAGCCAAAACATTGCAACTAATGAAAAACTGTTTTTT.

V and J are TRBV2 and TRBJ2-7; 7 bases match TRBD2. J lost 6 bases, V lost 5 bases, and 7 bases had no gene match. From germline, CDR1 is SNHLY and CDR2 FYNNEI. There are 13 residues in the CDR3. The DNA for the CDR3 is TGTGCCAGCAGTCAAGGACTAGTCGGCGAGCAGTACGTC. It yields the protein CASSQGLVGEQYV.

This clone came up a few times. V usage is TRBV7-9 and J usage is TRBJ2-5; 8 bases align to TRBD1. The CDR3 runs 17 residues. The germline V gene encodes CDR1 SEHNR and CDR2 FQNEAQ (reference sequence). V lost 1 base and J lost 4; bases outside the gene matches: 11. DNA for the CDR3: TGTGCCAGCAGCTTAGTCGGGCAGGGGGCTTTCAGAGAGACCCAGTACTTC. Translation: CASSLVGQGAFRETQYF.

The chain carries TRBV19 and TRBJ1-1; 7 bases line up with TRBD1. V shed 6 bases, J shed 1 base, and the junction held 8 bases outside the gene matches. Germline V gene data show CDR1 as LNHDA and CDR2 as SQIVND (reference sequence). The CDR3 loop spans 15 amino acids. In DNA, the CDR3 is TGTGCCAGTAGCCCTCCACAGGGGACGAACACTGAAGCTTTCTTT. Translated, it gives CASSPPQGTNTEAFF.

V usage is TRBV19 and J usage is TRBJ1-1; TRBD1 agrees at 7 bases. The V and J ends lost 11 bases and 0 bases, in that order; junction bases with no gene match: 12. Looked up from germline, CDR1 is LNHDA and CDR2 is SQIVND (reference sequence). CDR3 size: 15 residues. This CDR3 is CAASNRGGVNTEAFF. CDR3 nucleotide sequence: TGTGCCGCAAGCAACAGGGGCGGGGTGAACACTGAAGCTTTCTTT. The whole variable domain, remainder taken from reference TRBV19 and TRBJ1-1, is DGGITQSPKYLFRKEGQNVTLSCEQNLNHDAMYWYRQDPGQGLRLIYYSQIVNDFQKGDIAEGYSVSREKKESFPLTVTSAQKNPTAFYLCAASNRGGVNTEAFFGQGTRLTVV.

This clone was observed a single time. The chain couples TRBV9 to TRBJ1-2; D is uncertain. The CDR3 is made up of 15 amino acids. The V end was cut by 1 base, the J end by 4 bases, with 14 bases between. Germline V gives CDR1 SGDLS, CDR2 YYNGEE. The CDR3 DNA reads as TGTGCCAGCAGCGTAATTAGAAGGCGGGGCTATGGCTACACCTTC. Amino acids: CASSVIRRRGYGYTF.